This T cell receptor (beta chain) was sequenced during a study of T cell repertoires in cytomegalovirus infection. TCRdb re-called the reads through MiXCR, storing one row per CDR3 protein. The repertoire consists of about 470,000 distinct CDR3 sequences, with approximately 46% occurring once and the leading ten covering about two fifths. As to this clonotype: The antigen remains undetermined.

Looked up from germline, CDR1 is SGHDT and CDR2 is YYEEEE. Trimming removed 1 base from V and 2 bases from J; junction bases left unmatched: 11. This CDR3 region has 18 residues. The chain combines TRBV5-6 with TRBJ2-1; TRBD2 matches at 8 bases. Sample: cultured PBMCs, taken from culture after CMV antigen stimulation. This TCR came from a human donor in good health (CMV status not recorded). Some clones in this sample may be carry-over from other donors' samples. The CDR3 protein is CASSLRRLASWPYNEQFF. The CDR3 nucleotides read TGTGCCAGCAGCTTGCGGAGACTAGCGAGTTGGCCCTACAATGAGCAGTTCTTC.